This T cell receptor (beta chain) was retrieved from a study of CD8 T cell repertoires and HIV-1 epitope variants. Germline CDR1 MDHEN, CDR2 SYDVKM. The CDR3 length is 11 residues. V was pared by 3 bases and J by 8 bases, with 7 bases between. Libraries were prepared by immunoSEQ multiplex PCR; TCRdb keeps only in-frame clonotypes and omits some of them. The sample includes approximately 90,000 clones, roughly four fifths of them seen just once. Sequences were obtained from uncultured baseline CD8+ T cells from peripheral blood mononuclear cells (PBMCs). The clonotype comes from a male donor with HIV. The chain recombines TRBV28 with TRBJ1-2; D remains unclear. CDR3 amino acids: CASSFFTGYTF. CDR3 coding DNA: TGTGCCAGCAGTTTCTTTACCGGCTACACCTTC.